This T cell receptor (beta chain) was identified during a study of T-cell reconstitution after alpha-beta-depleted transplantation in children. The study's findings and limits: There were some patients whose high TCRbeta diversity at day 60 came from surviving recipient T cells and thymic progenitors.

This clonotype turned up a few times. No antigen is known for it. The CDR3 contains 16 residues. With 0 bases clipped from V and 2 bases from J, the junction kept 5 bases outside the gene matches. Germline assignment: CDR1 SGHRS and CDR2 YFSETQ. As it was prepared, the TCRbeta library received unique molecular identifiers. From the PCR reads, TCRdb called clonotypes with MiXCR, one entry per CDR3 protein. The repertoire holds almost 600,000 distinct CDR3 sequences, with roughly a quarter as singletons. This clonotype was sampled from a boy under three years old with Wiskott-Aldrich syndrome, due to receive a stem cell transplant. The sequencing here drew on PBMCs, taken before TCRalphabeta/CD19-depleted stem cell transplant. This chain connects TRBV5-1 to TRBJ2-3; 8 bases align to TRBD2. The CDR3 DNA reads TGCGCCAGCAGCTTGGTCGCGGGAGGATCCACAGATACGCAGTATTTT. Amino acids: CASSLVAGGSTDTQYF.